This T cell receptor beta chain was profiled in a study of metastatic and nonmetastatic thyroid tumors. Study-wide background: Repertoire comparison spanned blood and tumor or nodule tissue of malignant and benign thyroid patients.

Worth noting for this clone: Its antigen is not known.

Ahead of thyroid surgery, no patient had received treatment of any kind. General study findings and limits: Significantly greater TCR beta diversity was reportedly found in malignant thyroid tumors than in benign nodules (in blood and tumor).

Original analysis: The distant-metastasis classifier for papillary thyroid cancer was built from CDR3 differences across clinicopathological groups. TCRdb reanalyzed the PCR reads via MiXCR. TCRdb, not the original authors, processed these V and J calls. This table holds about 22,000 clones, under 30% found once. Germline lookup yields CDR1 DFQATT and CDR2 SNEGSKA (reference sequence). The CDR3 extends over 16 amino acids. V gave up 6 bases and J gave up 0 bases; unmatched junction bases: 9. The receptor was derived from a male donor with papillary thyroid cancer or a benign thyroid nodule (not recorded which). Some clones in this sample may be carry-over from other donors' samples. The chain is built from TRBV20-1 and TRBJ2-3, with 10 bases aligning to TRBD1. The sequenced material came from blood. The CDR3 bases are TGCAGTGCAACCCCCGGGACAGGGGTTAGCACAGATACGCAGTATTTT. This sequence encodes CSATPGTGVSTDTQYF.